A single sample gave rise to the 11 T cell receptor beta chains below, sequenced in a study of T cells in Graves' hyperthyroidism and ophthalmopathy. Amplified TCR beta CDR3 regions came from RNA transcripts. Initially, a first-round RT-PCR of the TCR CDR3 employed the HTBI primer set. TCRdb re-called the multiplex PCR reads through MiXCR, storing one row per CDR3 protein. Of 660,000 or so distinct CDR3 sequences in the sample, about 45% were seen once. The sequenced sample consisted of peripheral blood or thyroid tissue (not recorded which). The receptors were sampled from an adult man with Graves' disease, either hyperthyroidism or ophthalmopathy (not recorded which).

This clonotype was observed a few times. The V call is TRBV29-1, the J call TRBJ2-5; D may correspond to TRBD1 or TRBD2 (6 bases each). V lost 7 bases, J lost 9 bases, and 18 bases lay in between. The germline gives CDR1 SQVTM, CDR2 ANQGSEA. The CDR3 has 12 residues. The CDR3 sequence: CSAAQGGQPQYF. The CDR3 DNA is TGCAGCGCTGCACAGGGAGGTCAGCCCCAGTACTTC.

The chain employs TRBV11-2 and TRBJ1-2; maybe TRBD1 (5 bases). Trimming took 5 bases from V and 4 from J, leaving 26 bases between them. Germline loops: CDR1 SGHAT, CDR2 FQNNGV. The CDR3 is 18 amino acids. In DNA form, the CDR3 reads TGTGCCAGCAGCCAAGATCTGGCAGGGAGAGGCCGTGGCTATGGCTACACCTTC. It specifies CASSQDLAGRGRGYGYTF.

The V and J genes are TRBV7-9 and TRBJ2-2, with D tentatively TRBD1 (6 bases). Trimming pared 1 base from V and 0 bases from J, leaving 9 bases between. The CDR3 contains 16 residues. Germline V CDR1 and CDR2: SEHNR, FQNEAQ (reference sequence). The CDR3 region has the DNA TGTGCCAGCAGCTTAGTGGGACACCCGAACACCGGGGAGCTGTTTTTT. Translating it yields CASSLVGHPNTGELFF.

This clonotype appeared many times. The chain combines TRBV7-9 with TRBJ1-2; TRBD1 matches 9 bases. The CDR3 is 13 amino acids. Trimming at V came to 5 bases and at J to 8 bases, leaving 6 bases not matched to a gene. Germline CDR1 reads SEHNR; CDR2 reads FQNEAQ (reference sequence). The CDR3 bases are TGTGCCAGCAGCATGGACAGGGGCGGAGGCTACACCTTC. This encodes CASSMDRGGGYTF.

The genes are TRBV5-4 and TRBJ2-5; 7 bases are a match to TRBD1. The DNA end is more similar to TRBJ2-7, so the J call may be wrong. Germline V CDR1 and CDR2: SGHNT, YYREEE (reference sequence). The CDR3 covers 13 residues. CDR3 bases: TGTGCCAGCAGCGTTGGTCCAGGGGGCGAGCAGTACTTC. Amino acids: CASSVGPGGEQYF.

V gene TRBV20-1 combines with J gene TRBJ1-4; TRBD1 matches 7 bases. The CDR3 sequence is 13 residues long. CDR1 is DFQATT, CDR2 SNEGSKA, per germline (reference sequence). V dropped 5 bases and J dropped 8; count of bases not matched to a gene: 8. This CDR3 reads CSALNRGGEKLFF. The DNA of the CDR3 is TGCAGTGCTCTAAACAGGGGTGGGGAAAAACTGTTTTTT.

The chain couples TRBV4-2 to TRBJ1-5; D gene unclear. The length of the CDR3 is 14 residues. CDR1 is LGHNA, CDR2 YNFKEQ, per germline. Trimming cost V 4 bases and J 7 bases, with 14 bases left between them. In nucleotides, the CDR3 is TGTGCCAGCAGCCCCTCCGTGGGCGAGCAGCCCCAGCATTTT. This sequence encodes CASSPSVGEQPQHF.

This clonotype was counted many times. The rearrangement links TRBV14 to TRBJ2-7; D gene ambiguous. The CDR3 runs 13 residues. Between the trimmed V and J ends, which lost 5 bases and 1 base, there was a span of 9 bases. CDR1 is SGHDN and CDR2 is FVKESK in the germline V gene. The CDR3 nucleotides read TGTGCCAGCAGCGACCTGACATCCTACGAGCAGTACTTC. The encoded protein is CASSDLTSYEQYF. The complete variable domain, with remaining parts taken from reference TRBV14 and TRBJ2-7, reads EAGVTQFPSHSVIEKGQTVTLRCDPISGHDNLYWYRRVMGKEIKFLLHFVKESKQDESGMPNNRFLAERTGGTYSTLKVQPAELEDSGVYFCASSDLTSYEQYFGPGTRLTVT.

This clonotype was seen at least ten times. This chain connects TRBV15 to TRBJ2-5; 16 bases map to TRBD2. Per the germline V gene, CDR1 is LNHNV and CDR2 is YYDKDF (reference sequence). J was trimmed by 5 bases and V by 8 bases; bases with no gene match: 14. This CDR3 has 18 amino acids. The CDR3 is CATGTSGRAWASLETQYF. In DNA form, the CDR3 reads TGTGCCACCGGGACTAGCGGGAGGGCCTGGGCATCTCTGGAGACCCAGTACTTC.

This clonotype was seen once. This chain joins TRBV29-1 and TRBJ1-4; TRBD1 is a possible D gene (5 bases). V dropped 4 bases and J dropped 9 bases, with 18 bases sitting between them. Per germline, CDR1 SQVTM and CDR2 ANQGSEA. The length of the CDR3 is 14 residues. Written as DNA, the CDR3 is TGCAGCGTTGGACGGGTGGGACTGGGTAAAAAACTGTTTTTT. As protein: CSVGRVGLGKKLFF.

This chain's CDR3 is CSARVPGRSSYEQYF. DNA of the CDR3: TGCAGTGCTAGAGTCCCGGGACGGAGCTCCTACGAGCAGTACTTC. V and J are TRBV20-1 and TRBJ2-7; tentatively, D is TRBD1 or TRBD2 (5 bases each). Germline V gene sequence: CDR1 DFQATT, CDR2 SNEGSKA (reference sequence). Trimming removed 1 base at V and 0 bases at J, with 13 bases between. The CDR3 sequence is 15 residues long.